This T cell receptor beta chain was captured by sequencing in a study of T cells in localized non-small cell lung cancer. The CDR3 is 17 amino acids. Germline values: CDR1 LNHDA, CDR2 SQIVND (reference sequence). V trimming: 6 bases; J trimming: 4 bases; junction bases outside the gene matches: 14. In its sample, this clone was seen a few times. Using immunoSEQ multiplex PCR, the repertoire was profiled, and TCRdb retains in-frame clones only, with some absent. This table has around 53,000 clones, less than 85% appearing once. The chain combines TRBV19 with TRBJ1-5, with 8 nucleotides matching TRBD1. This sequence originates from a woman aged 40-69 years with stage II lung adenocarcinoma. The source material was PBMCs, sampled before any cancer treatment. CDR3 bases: TGTGCCAGTAGATCTGGTCAGGGGGCATCCCTGAATCAGCCCCAGCATTTT. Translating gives CASRSGQGASLNQPQHF.